The TCR beta chain described here comes from a study of blood T cell repertoires in COVID-19. The CDR3 consists of 11 residues. Germline-derived CDR1 and CDR2 are MDHEN and SYDVKM. V was trimmed by 7 bases and J by 6 bases, leaving 10 bases between them. The table came from immunoSEQ multiplex PCR; TCRdb's copy has only in-frame clones and leaves some out. This table has about 79,000 clones, approximately 90% appearing once. Sequencing input: peripheral blood. This chain connects TRBV28 to TRBJ2-7; perhaps TRBD1 as D (5 bases). The TCR sequence derives from a man over 45 with active COVID-19. The CDR3 here is CASTQQGEQYF. CDR3 sequence (DNA): TGTGCCAGCACTCAGCAGGGCGAGCAGTACTTC.